These T cell receptor beta chains were read from a single sample in a study of CD8 T cells in Susac syndrome. TCRdb itself ran the immunoSEQ multiplex PCR reads through MiXCR, one entry per CDR3 protein. Here the sample spans around 160,000 distinct CDR3 sequences, around 95% being singletons. The material sequenced was CD4+ T cells from PBMCs. These TCRs come from a human donor in good health. CDR3s include the opening cysteine and the closing phenylalanine or tryptophan. A D gene is named only where the DNA matches it firmly. Only part of the rows carry a size: once, few, many, or a class if the clone is expanded.

>TRBV3-1|.|TRBJ2-3|.
TGTGCCAGCAGCGTGGGGTTGGGGGCGAGCACAGATACGCAGTATTTT
CASSVGLGASTDTQYF
>TRBV7-6|TRBD2|TRBJ2-5|.
TGTGCCAGCACCCTTCTAGCGGGGGCCCAAGAGACCCAGTACTTC
CASTLLAGAQETQYF
>TRBV30|TRBD1|TRBJ1-6|.
TGTGCCTGGGACCTTGGGACAGCCTATAATTCACCCCTCCACTTT
CAWDLGTAYNSPLHF
>TRBV15|.|TRBJ2-5|.
TGTGCCACCAGCAGAACTACAACCCAAGAGACCCAGTACTTC
CATSRTTTQETQYF
>TRBV25-1|TRBD2|TRBJ2-1|.
TGTGCCAGCAGTGAGGCCGGGACTAGCGTCTACAATGAGCAGTTCTTC
CASSEAGTSVYNEQFF
>TRBV20-1|.|TRBJ2-7|.
TGCAGTGCTAGAGATCAGGAGCGCCTGACCTACGAGCAGTACTTC
CSARDQERLTYEQYF
>TRBV15|.|TRBJ2-7|.
TGTGCCACCAGCTCCCGACAGGGAGGGACCTACGAGCAGTACTTC
CATSSRQGGTYEQYF
>TRBV27|.|TRBJ1-2|once
TGTGCCAGCAGACCCCGTGGAGGGGGGGGTGGCTACACCTTC
CASRPRGGGGGYTF
>TRBV19|TRBD1|TRBJ2-5|.
TGTGCCAGTAGTAGGGACAGGGGGCGAGAGACCCAGTACTTC
CASSRDRGRETQYF
>TRBV6-2/TRBV6-3|.|TRBJ1-1|.
TGTGCCAGCACACCCACCGGGACATCCACTGAAGCTTTCTTT
CASTPTGTSTEAFF
>TRBV30|TRBD1|TRBJ1-2|.
TGTGCCTGGAGTGGGGACAGGGGGGGAAACAACTATGGCTACACCTTC
CAWSGDRGGNNYGYTF
>TRBV28|.|TRBJ2-1|.
TGTGCCAGCAGTTTTACTAGGTCGGCTACTGAGCAGTTCTTC
CASSFTRSATEQFF
>TRBV24-1|TRBD2|TRBJ2-1|.
TGTGCCACCAGCGACGGGACTAGCGGGTACTACAATGAGCAGTTCTTC
CATSDGTSGYYNEQFF
>TRBV30|.|TRBJ2-7|.
TGTGCCTGGAGTGTACTTCTCGGTTCAGGGGGGGACGAGCAGTACTTC
CAWSVLLGSGGDEQYF
>TRBV4-2|TRBD2|TRBJ2-4|.
TGTGCCAGCAGCCAACGGGGGGGTACAAACATTCAGTACTTC
CASSQRGGTNIQYF